This T cell receptor (beta chain) was retrieved from a study of T cell repertoires in cytomegalovirus infection. Study-level information: Carrying CMV and the relevant HLA type showed in public TCR beta signatures.

Findings and caveats of the study: In two of eight donors, the top clonotype was HLA-C-restricted CMV-specific. Individuals carrying CMV plus the relevant HLA were identified by cumulative frequency of public TCR beta families.

To note about this clonotype: No antigen is known for it.

Trimming removed 0 bases from V and 6 bases from J; junction bases left unmatched: 8. Germline CDR1 LGHNA, CDR2 YSLEER. CDR3 length equals 16 residues. One entry per CDR3 protein results from TCRdb running MiXCR on the reads. This sample has approximately 590,000 distinct CDR3 sequences, with roughly 42% found just once. Sample: cultured PBMCs, taken from culture after CMV antigen stimulation. V gene TRBV4-3 combines with J gene TRBJ2-1; the match to TRBD2 covers 7 bases. This clonotype was obtained from a human donor in good health (CMV status not recorded). Some clones in this sample may be carry-over from other donors' samples. The DNA of the CDR3 is TGCGCCAGCAGCCAAGATTATAGAGCGGGAAGCAATGAGCAGTTCTTC. Translated, it gives CASSQDYRAGSNEQFF.